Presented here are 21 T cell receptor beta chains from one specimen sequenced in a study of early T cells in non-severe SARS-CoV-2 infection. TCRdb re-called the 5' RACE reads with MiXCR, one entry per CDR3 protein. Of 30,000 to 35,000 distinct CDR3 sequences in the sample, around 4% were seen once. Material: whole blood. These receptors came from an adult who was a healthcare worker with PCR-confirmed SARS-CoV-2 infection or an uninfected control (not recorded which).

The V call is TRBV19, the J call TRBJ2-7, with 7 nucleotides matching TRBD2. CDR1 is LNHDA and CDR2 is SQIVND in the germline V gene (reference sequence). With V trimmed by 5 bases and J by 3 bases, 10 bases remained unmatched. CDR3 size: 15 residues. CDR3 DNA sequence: TGTGCCAGTAGTTCCCGGAGCGGGAACCTCTACGAGCAGTACTTC. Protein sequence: CASSSRSGNLYEQYF.

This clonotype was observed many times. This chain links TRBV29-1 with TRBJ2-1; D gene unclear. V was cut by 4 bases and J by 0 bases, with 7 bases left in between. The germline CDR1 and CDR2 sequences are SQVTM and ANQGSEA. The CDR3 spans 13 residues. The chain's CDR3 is CSVARSSYNEQFF. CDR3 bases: TGCAGCGTTGCCCGGAGCTCCTACAATGAGCAGTTCTTC.

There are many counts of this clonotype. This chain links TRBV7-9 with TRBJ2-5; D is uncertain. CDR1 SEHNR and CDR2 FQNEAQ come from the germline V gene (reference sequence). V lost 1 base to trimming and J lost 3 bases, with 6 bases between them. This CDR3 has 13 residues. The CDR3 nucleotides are TGTGCCAGCAGCTTAGATGGGAAAGAGACCCAGTACTTC. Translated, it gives CASSLDGKETQYF.

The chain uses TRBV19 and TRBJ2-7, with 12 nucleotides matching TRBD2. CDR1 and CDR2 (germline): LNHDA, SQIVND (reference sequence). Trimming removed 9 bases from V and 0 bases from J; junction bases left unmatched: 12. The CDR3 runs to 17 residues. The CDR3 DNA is TGTGCCAGCAGTCCCCGGACTAGCGGGGTAAGCTCCTACGAGCAGTACTTC. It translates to CASSPRTSGVSSYEQYF.

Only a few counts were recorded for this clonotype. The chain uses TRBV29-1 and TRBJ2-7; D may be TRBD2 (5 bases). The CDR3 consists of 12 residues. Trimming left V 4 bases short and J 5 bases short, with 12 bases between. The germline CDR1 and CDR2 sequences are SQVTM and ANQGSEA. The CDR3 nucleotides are TGCAGCGTTGCCGAGGGCAGGAACGAGCAGTACTTC. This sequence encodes CSVAEGRNEQYF.

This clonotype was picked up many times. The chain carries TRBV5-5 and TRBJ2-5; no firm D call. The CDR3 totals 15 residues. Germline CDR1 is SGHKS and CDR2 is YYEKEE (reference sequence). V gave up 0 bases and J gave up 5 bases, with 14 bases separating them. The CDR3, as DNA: TGTGCCAGCAGCTTGGAAGGGCTGGTGGTGGAGACCCAGTACTTC. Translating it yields CASSLEGLVVETQYF.

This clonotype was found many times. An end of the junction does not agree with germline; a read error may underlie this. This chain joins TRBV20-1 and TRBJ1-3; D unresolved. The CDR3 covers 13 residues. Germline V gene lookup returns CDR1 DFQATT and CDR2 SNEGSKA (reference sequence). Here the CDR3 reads CSASVGSENTIYF. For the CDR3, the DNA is TGCAGTGCGTCAGTGGGCTCTGAAAACACCATATATTTT.

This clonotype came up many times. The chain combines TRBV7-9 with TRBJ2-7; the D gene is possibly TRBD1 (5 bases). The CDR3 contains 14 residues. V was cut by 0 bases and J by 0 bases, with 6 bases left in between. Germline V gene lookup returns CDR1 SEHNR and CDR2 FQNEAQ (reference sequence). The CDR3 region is CASSLATGSYEQYF. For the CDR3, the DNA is TGTGCCAGCAGCTTAGCCACAGGCTCCTACGAGCAGTACTTC.

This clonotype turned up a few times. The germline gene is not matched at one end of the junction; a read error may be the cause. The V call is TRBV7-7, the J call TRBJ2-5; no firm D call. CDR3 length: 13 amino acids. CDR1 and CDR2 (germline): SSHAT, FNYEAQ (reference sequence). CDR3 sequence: CASSLDVRRTQYF. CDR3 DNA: TGTGCTAGCAGTTTGGACGTCCGGAGGACCCAGTACTTC. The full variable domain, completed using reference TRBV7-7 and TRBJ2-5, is GAGVSQSPRYKVTKRGQDVTLRCDPISSHATLYWYQQALGQGPEFLTYFNYEAQPDKSGLPSDRFSAERPEGSISTLTIQRTEQRDSAMYRCASSLDVRRTQYFGPGTRLLVL.

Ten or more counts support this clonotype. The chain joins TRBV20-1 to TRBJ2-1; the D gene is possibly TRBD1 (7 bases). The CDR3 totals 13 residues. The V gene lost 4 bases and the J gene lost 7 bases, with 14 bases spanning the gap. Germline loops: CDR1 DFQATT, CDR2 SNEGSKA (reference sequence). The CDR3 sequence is CSAIQGGMNEQFF. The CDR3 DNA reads TGCAGTGCTATCCAGGGGGGTATGAATGAGCAGTTCTTC.

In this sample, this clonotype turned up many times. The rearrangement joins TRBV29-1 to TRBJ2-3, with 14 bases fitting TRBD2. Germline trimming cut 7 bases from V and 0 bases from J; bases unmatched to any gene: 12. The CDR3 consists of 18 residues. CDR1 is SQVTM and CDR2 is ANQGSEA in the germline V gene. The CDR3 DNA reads TGCAGCGCCGCGAGGACTAGCGGGAGGTCACGAAGCACAGATACGCAGTATTTT. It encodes CSAARTSGRSRSTDTQYF.

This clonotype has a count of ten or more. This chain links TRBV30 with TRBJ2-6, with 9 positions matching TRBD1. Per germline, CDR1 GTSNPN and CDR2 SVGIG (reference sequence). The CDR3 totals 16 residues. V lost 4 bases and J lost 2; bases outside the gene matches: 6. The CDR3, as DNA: TGTGCCTGGAAAGACAGGGGGGTAACTGGGGCCAACGTCCTGACTTTC. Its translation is CAWKDRGVTGANVLTF.

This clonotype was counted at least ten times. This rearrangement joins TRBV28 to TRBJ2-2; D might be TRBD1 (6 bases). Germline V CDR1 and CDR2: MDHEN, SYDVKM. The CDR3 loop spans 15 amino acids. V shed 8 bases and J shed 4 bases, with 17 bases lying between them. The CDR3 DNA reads TGTGCCAGCTCGATTTTCGTACAGGGCACCGGGGAGCTGTTTTTT. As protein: CASSIFVQGTGELFF.

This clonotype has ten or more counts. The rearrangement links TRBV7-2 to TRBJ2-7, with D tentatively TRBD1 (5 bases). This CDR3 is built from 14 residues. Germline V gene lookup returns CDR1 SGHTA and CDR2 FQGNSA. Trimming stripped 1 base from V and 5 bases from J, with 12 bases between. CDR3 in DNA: TGTGCCAGCAGCTTAGTTAAGGGGCTGGACGAGCAGTACTTC. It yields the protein CASSLVKGLDEQYF.

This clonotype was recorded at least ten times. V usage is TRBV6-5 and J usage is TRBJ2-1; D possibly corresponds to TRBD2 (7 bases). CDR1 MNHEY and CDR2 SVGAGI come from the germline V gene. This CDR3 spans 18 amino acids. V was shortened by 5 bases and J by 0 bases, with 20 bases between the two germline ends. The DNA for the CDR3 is TGTGCCAGCAGTGGGAGGGGGGGTGGCCAAAGCTCCTACAATGAGCAGTTCTTC. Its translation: CASSGRGGGQSSYNEQFF.

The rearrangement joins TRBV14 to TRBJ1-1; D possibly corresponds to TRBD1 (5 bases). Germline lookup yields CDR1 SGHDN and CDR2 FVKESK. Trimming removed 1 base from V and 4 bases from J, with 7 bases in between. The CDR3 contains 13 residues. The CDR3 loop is CASSQGDRTEAFF. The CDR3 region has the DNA TGTGCCAGCAGCCAAGGGGACCGCACTGAAGCTTTCTTT.

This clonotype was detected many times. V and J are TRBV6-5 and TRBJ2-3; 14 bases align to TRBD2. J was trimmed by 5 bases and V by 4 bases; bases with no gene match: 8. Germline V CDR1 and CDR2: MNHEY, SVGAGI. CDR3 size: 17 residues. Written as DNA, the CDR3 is TGTGCCAGCAGTTCCCCAGGACTAGCGGGAGGTGGAGATACGCAGTATTTT. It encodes CASSSPGLAGGGDTQYF.

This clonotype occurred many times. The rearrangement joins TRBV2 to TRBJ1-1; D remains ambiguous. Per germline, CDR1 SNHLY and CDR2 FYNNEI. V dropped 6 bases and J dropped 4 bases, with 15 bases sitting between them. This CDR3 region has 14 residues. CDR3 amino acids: CASSLPVGSTEAFF. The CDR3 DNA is TGTGCCAGCAGCCTCCCTGTGGGTAGCACTGAAGCTTTCTTT.

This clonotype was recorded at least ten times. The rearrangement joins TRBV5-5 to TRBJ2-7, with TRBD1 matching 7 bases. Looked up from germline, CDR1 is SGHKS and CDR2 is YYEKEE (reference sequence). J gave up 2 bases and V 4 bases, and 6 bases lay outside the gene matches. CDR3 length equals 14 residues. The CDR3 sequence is CASSVTGAAYEQYF. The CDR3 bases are TGTGCCAGCAGCGTCACAGGGGCCGCCTACGAGCAGTACTTC.

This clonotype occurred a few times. The CDR3 loop is CASSARDRGLLNTEAFF. CDR3 DNA: TGTGCCAGCAGTGCCCGGGACAGGGGGCTCTTGAACACTGAAGCTTTCTTT. The chain couples TRBV6-1 to TRBJ1-1; 12 bases map to TRBD1. The germline V gene encodes CDR1 MNHNS and CDR2 SASEGT. The CDR3 covers 17 residues. Trimming took 4 bases from V and 0 from J; bases not matched to a gene: 6.

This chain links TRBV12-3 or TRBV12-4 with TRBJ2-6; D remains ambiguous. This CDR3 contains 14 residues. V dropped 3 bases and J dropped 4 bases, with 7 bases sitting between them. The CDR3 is CASSFLAGANVLTF. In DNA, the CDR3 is TGTGCCAGCAGTTTTCTGGCCGGGGCCAACGTCCTGACTTTC.